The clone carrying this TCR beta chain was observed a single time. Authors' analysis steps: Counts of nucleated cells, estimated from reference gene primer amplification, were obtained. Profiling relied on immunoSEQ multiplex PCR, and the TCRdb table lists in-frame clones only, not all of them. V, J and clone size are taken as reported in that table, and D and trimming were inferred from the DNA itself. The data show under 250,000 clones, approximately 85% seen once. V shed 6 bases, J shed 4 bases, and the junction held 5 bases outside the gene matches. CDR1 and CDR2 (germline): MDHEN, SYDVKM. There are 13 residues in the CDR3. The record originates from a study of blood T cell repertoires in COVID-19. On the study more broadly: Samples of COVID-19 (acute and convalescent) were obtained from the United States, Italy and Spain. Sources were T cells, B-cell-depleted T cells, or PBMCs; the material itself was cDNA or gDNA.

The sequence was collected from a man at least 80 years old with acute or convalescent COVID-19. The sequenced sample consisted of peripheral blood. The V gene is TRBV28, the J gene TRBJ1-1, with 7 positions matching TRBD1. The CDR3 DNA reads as TGTGCCAGCAGAGGACAGGTGGGCACTGAAGCTTTCTTT. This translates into CASRGQVGTEAFF.